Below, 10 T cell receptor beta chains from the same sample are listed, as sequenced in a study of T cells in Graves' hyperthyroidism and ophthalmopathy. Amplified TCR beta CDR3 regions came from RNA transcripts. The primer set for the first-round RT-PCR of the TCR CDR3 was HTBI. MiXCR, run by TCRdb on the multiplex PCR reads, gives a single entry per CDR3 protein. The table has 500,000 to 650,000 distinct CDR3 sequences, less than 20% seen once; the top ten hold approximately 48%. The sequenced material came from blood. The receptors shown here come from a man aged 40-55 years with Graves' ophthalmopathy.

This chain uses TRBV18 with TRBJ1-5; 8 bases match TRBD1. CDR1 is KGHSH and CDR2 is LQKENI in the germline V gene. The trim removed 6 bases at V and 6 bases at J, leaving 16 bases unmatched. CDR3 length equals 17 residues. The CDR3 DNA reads TGTGCCAGCTCGCCCACCTCGGACAGGGTGGTTGGTCAGCCCCAGCATTTT. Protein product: CASSPTSDRVVGQPQHF.

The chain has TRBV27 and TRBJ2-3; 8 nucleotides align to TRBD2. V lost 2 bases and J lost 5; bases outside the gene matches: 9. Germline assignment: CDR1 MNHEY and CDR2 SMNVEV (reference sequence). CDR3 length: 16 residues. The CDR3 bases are TGTGCCAGCAGTTTAGCAGTTCGGGGGGGCAGAGATACGCAGTATTTT. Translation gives CASSLAVRGGRDTQYF.

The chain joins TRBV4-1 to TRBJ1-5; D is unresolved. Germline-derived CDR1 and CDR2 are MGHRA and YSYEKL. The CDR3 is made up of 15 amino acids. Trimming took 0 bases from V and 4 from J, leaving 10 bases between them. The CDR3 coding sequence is TGCGCCAGCAGCCAAGATAACAAAATAAATCAGCCCCAGCATTTT. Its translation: CASSQDNKINQPQHF.

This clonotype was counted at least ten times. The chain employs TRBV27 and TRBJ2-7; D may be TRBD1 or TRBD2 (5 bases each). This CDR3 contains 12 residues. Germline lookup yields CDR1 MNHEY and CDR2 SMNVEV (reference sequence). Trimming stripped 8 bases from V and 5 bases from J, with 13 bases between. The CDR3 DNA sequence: TGTGCCAGCCCTTGGGGGAGCGACGAGCAGTACTTC. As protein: CASPWGSDEQYF.

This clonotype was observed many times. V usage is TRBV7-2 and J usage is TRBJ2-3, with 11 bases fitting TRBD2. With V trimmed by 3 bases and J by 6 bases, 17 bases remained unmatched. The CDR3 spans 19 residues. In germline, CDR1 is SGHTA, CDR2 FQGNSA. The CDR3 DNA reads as TGTGCCAGCAGCTTCGGCAACTCCGGGACTAGCGGCCTTAGGGATACGCAGTATTTT. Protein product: CASSFGNSGTSGLRDTQYF.

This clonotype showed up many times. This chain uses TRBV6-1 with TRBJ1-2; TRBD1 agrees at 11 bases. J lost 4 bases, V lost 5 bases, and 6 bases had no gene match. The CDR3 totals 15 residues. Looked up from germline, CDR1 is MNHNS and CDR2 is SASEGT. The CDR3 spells CASSSRTGGFYGYTF. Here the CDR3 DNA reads TGTGCCAGCAGTTCCCGGACAGGGGGCTTCTATGGCTACACCTTC.

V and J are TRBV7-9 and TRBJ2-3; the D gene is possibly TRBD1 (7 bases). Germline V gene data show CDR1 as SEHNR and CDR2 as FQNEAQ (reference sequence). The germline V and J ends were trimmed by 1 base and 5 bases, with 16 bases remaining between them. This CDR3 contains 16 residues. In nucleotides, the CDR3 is TGTGCCAGCAGCTTAGTTAGGAGGGGGCCCGAAGATACGCAGTATTTT. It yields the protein CASSLVRRGPEDTQYF.

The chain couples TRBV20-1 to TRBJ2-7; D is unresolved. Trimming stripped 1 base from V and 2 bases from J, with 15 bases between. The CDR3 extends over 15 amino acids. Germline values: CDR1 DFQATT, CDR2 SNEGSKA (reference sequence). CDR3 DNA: TGCAGTGCTAGAGCTCCGGACCATTCCCCCTACGAGCAGTACTTC. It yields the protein CSARAPDHSPYEQYF.

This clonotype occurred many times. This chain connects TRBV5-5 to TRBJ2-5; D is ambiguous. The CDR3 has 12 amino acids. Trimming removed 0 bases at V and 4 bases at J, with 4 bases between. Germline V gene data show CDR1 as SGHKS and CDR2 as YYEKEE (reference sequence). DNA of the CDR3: TGTGCCAGCAGCTTGGATTTAGAGACCCAGTACTTC. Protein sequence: CASSLDLETQYF.

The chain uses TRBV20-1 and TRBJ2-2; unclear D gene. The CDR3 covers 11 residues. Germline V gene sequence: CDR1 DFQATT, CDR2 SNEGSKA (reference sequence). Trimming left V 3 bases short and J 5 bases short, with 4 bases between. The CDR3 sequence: CSARGTGELFF. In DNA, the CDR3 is TGCAGTGCTAGGGGGACCGGGGAGCTGTTTTTT.